Below, 24 T cell receptor beta chains from the same sample are listed, as sequenced in a study of CD8 T cells in Susac syndrome. Random hexamers were used to reverse transcribe 0.5 to 1 ug of RNA. TCRdb reprocessed the immunoSEQ multiplex PCR reads via MiXCR and lists one record per CDR3 protein. Among about 210,000 distinct CDR3 sequences listed, roughly 96% were seen once. Sequences were obtained from CD4+ T cells from PBMCs. The receptors stem from a human donor with multiple sclerosis.

J is TRBJ2-3 and V is TRBV29-1; 10 positions match TRBD2. Germline V lookup: CDR1 SQVTM, CDR2 ANQGSEA. V gave up 7 bases and J gave up 5 bases; unmatched junction bases: 3. This CDR3 is built from 12 residues. The CDR3 loop reads CSASGGIDTQYF. CDR3 DNA sequence: TGCAGCGCTAGCGGGGGAATAGATACGCAGTATTTT.

The chain combines TRBV6-2 or TRBV6-3 with TRBJ2-1; 7 bases are a match to TRBD1. J lost 5 bases, V lost 9 bases, and 7 bases had no gene match. CDR1 MNHEY and CDR2 SVGEGT come from the germline V gene. The CDR3 loop spans 13 amino acids. The CDR3 region has the DNA TGTGCCAGTCGTAGGGGGCTAAACAATGAGCAGTTCTTC. This translates into CASRRGLNNEQFF.

This chain uses TRBV6-1 with TRBJ2-2; 13 bases match TRBD2. V lost 7 bases and J lost 6; bases outside the gene matches: 8. This CDR3 spans 16 amino acids. CDR1 and CDR2 (germline): MNHNS, SASEGT. The CDR3 spells CASTGLAGKSAGELFF. CDR3 bases: TGTGCCAGCACGGGACTAGCGGGAAAGTCGGCCGGGGAGCTGTTTTTT.

V and J are TRBV7-3 and TRBJ2-1, with unresolved D. The CDR3 has 13 residues. The germline gives CDR1 SGHTA, CDR2 FQGTGA. V was pared by 5 bases and J by 5 bases, with 10 bases between. In DNA, the CDR3 is TGTGCCAGCAGCCTGAGCGAGAACAATGAGCAGTTCTTC. Translated, it gives CASSLSENNEQFF. The full variable domain, completed using reference TRBV7-3 and TRBJ2-1, is GAGVSQTPSNKVTEKGKYVELRCDPISGHTALYWYRQSLGQGPEFLIYFQGTGAADDSGLPNDRFFAVRPEGSVSTLKIQRTERGDSAVYLCASSLSENNEQFFGPGTRLTVL.

The chain carries TRBV29-1 and TRBJ2-1, with a tentative D call TRBD2 (6 bases). V gave up 3 bases and J gave up 4 bases, with 13 bases separating them. The CDR3 has 14 amino acids. Germline CDR1 is SQVTM and CDR2 is ANQGSEA. CDR3 amino acids: CSVEREDGYNEQFF. The CDR3 coding sequence is TGCAGCGTTGAGCGGGAAGACGGGTACAATGAGCAGTTCTTC.

V is TRBV30 and J is TRBJ2-1; weak D call: TRBD2 (6 bases). Per germline, CDR1 GTSNPN and CDR2 SVGIG (reference sequence). V lost 3 bases, J lost 8 bases, and 17 bases lay in between. This CDR3 contains 14 residues. In DNA, the CDR3 is TGTGCCTGGAGGCTGGGGGGATTTTTTCATGAGCAGTTCTTC. Translated, it gives CAWRLGGFFHEQFF.

The J gene is TRBJ2-7, the V gene TRBV6-5; D ambiguous. Germline V gene data show CDR1 as MNHEY and CDR2 as SVGAGI. V gave up 8 bases and J gave up 7 bases, with 15 bases separating them. The CDR3 runs to 12 residues. The CDR3 bases are TGTGCCAGCCAGTCGGAAGGACGGGAGCAGTACTTC. It encodes CASQSEGREQYF.

The rearrangement links TRBV5-1 to TRBJ2-3; possible D gene TRBD2, 5 bases. The CDR3 contains 15 residues. From germline, CDR1 is SGHRS and CDR2 YFSETQ. V shed 4 bases and J shed 6 bases, with 18 bases lying between them. In DNA form, the CDR3 reads TGCGCCAGCAGCATGGACGGACGGGGTTGGGATACGCAGTATTTT. Residues: CASSMDGRGWDTQYF.

The J gene is TRBJ2-1, the V gene TRBV10-3, with D possibly matching TRBD1 (5 bases). CDR3 size: 12 residues. CDR1 is ENHRY, CDR2 SYGVKD, per germline. V gave up 6 bases and J gave up 9 bases, with 12 bases separating them. The CDR3 DNA is TGTGCCATCAGATCAGGGTCTGGTGAGCAGTTCTTC. This encodes CAIRSGSGEQFF.

The genes are TRBV29-1 and TRBJ2-7; 7 bases agree with TRBD2. This CDR3 region has 15 residues. Germline lookup yields CDR1 SQVTM and CDR2 ANQGSEA. Trimming cost V 0 bases and J 6 bases; bases outside gene matches: 11. DNA of the CDR3: TGCAGCGTTGAAGATACGGGCGGGAGCCTGCGCGAGCAGTACTTC. Its translation: CSVEDTGGSLREQYF.

The chain uses TRBV3-1 and TRBJ1-1, with D unclear. V was shortened by 7 bases and J by 1 base, with 10 bases between the two germline ends. Per the germline V gene, CDR1 is LGHDT and CDR2 is YNNKEL (reference sequence). The CDR3 is made up of 13 amino acids. CDR3 sequence (DNA): TGTGCCAGCACCTTCGCGGGGAACACTGAAGCTTTCTTT. Its protein product is CASTFAGNTEAFF.

A single count supports this clonotype. CDR3 in amino acids: CAWSVPRLAGANVLTF. The DNA for the CDR3 is TGTGCCTGGAGTGTACCGAGGTTAGCGGGGGCCAACGTCCTGACTTTC. The chain joins TRBV30 to TRBJ2-6; D might be TRBD2 (5 bases). Trimming removed 0 bases from V and 4 bases from J, with 13 bases in between. The CDR3 length is 16 residues. Germline CDR1 GTSNPN, CDR2 SVGIG (reference sequence).

The chain couples TRBV4-1 to TRBJ2-5, with TRBD2 matching 9 bases. V dropped 1 base and J dropped 5; count of bases not matched to a gene: 8. The CDR3 has 16 amino acids. Germline V CDR1 and CDR2: MGHRA, YSYEKL. CDR3 coding DNA: TGCGCCAGCAGCCAAGGTGGCGGGGGGGCTCCGGAGACCCAGTACTTC. Translation gives CASSQGGGGAPETQYF.

The chain has TRBV6-1 and TRBJ2-1; 14 bases match TRBD2. This CDR3 spans 12 amino acids. CDR1 is MNHNS and CDR2 is SASEGT in the germline V gene. The V and J ends lost 8 bases and 9 bases, in that order; junction bases with no gene match: 0. The CDR3 DNA is TGTGCCAGCGGACTAGCGGGAGGTGAGCAGTTCTTC. Residues: CASGLAGGEQFF.

The chain is built from TRBV5-1 and TRBJ2-5; tentatively, D is TRBD1 or TRBD2 (6 bases each). Germline assignment: CDR1 SGHRS and CDR2 YFSETQ. The CDR3 runs to 15 residues. The V end lost 3 bases, the J end lost 5 bases, and 17 bases lay between the germline ends. As DNA, the CDR3 is TGCGCCAGCAGCTACGGAAGGGGGGTACACGAGACCCAGTACTTC. This codes for CASSYGRGVHETQYF.

As concerns this clonotype: The CDR3 end shows no conserved phenylalanine or tryptophan, and so a read error is likely. The rearrangement joins TRBV29-1 to TRBJ2-3; D gene unclear. Germline-derived CDR1 and CDR2 are SQVTM and ANQGSEA. This CDR3 is built from 12 residues. V dropped 8 bases and J dropped 4 bases, with 13 bases sitting between them. The CDR3 protein is CSPQVGADTQYS. The CDR3 DNA reads TGCAGCCCCCAAGTGGGCGCAGATACGCAGTATTCT.

The J gene is TRBJ2-3, the V gene TRBV29-1; 11 bases agree with TRBD2. The CDR3 has 15 amino acids. The germline gives CDR1 SQVTM, CDR2 ANQGSEA. V shed 4 bases and J 5 bases; nucleotides not matched to a gene: 8. The CDR3 protein is CSVGLAGGPRDTQYF. The CDR3 nucleotides read TGCAGCGTTGGTCTAGCGGGAGGACCACGAGATACGCAGTATTTT.

The chain carries TRBV29-1 and TRBJ2-1; no clear D gene. The CDR3 spans 14 residues. The V and J ends lost 7 bases and 0 bases respectively, with 13 bases between them. In germline, CDR1 is SQVTM, CDR2 ANQGSEA. CDR3 protein: CSGGGTSSYNEQFF. The CDR3 bases are TGCAGCGGGGGTGGAACAAGCTCCTACAATGAGCAGTTCTTC.

This clonotype was observed a single time. The chain is built from TRBV29-1 and TRBJ1-3; no firm D call. Germline V lookup: CDR1 SQVTM, CDR2 ANQGSEA. The ends were cut back, 4 bases at V and 0 bases at J, with 13 bases in the middle. The CDR3 spans 15 residues. CDR3 sequence: CSVVAVAHSGNTIYF. Written as DNA, the CDR3 is TGCAGCGTTGTTGCGGTGGCCCACTCTGGAAACACCATATATTTT. The full variable domain, rest sourced from reference TRBV29-1 and TRBJ1-3, is SAVISQKPSRDICQRGTSLTIQCQVDSQVTMMFWYRQQPGQSLTLIATANQGSEATYESGFVIDKFPISRPNLTFSTLTVSNMSPEDSSIYLCSVVAVAHSGNTIYFGEGSWLTVV.

The rearrangement uses TRBV7-8 and TRBJ1-1; 9 bases map to TRBD1. V was pared by 4 bases and J by 10 bases, with 13 bases of the junction left unmatched. CDR3 length equals 15 residues. Germline V gene lookup returns CDR1 SGHVS and CDR2 FQNEAQ. The chain's CDR3 is CASSSGWDRAVGAFF. The CDR3 DNA follows: TGTGCCAGCAGCTCCGGGTGGGACAGGGCCGTCGGAGCTTTCTTT.

The chain has TRBV9 and TRBJ2-1; 12 positions agree with TRBD2. The CDR3 is made up of 15 amino acids. J was trimmed by 8 bases and V by 4 bases; bases with no gene match: 7. From germline, CDR1 is SGDLS and CDR2 YYNGEE. The CDR3 sequence is CASSPRLAGDYEQFF. As DNA, the CDR3 is TGTGCCAGCAGCCCGAGACTAGCGGGGGACTATGAGCAGTTCTTC.

V is TRBV28 and J is TRBJ2-1; weak D call: TRBD2 (6 bases). The CDR3 is made up of 13 amino acids. V was trimmed by 2 bases and J by 6 bases, leaving 8 bases between them. The germline CDR1 and CDR2 sequences are MDHEN and SYDVKM. As DNA, the CDR3 is TGTGCCAGCAGTTTAGGAGGGCCCAATGAGCAGTTCTTC. Residues: CASSLGGPNEQFF.

The chain employs TRBV4-1 and TRBJ2-5, with D possibly matching TRBD1 (6 bases). This CDR3 is 13 amino acids long. Trimming stripped 5 bases from V and 3 bases from J, with 10 bases between. The germline CDR1 and CDR2 sequences are MGHRA and YSYEKL. As DNA, the CDR3 is TGCGCCAGCAGCTCGTCAGGGGAAGAGACCCAGTACTTC. Its translation is CASSSSGEETQYF.

The rearrangement uses TRBV15 and TRBJ2-3; 8 bases line up with TRBD2. Germline V gene lookup returns CDR1 LNHNV and CDR2 YYDKDF (reference sequence). V was clipped by 0 bases and J by 4 bases; unmatched bases: 9. This CDR3 is built from 17 residues. Here the CDR3 DNA reads TGTGCCACCAGCAGAGATCGGGGGGGCTTCATGGCAGATACGCAGTATTTT. Translation gives CATSRDRGGFMADTQYF. The full variable domain, completed using reference TRBV15 and TRBJ2-3, is DAMVIQNPRYQVTQFGKPVTLSCSQTLNHNVMYWYQQKSSQAPKLLFHYYDKDFNNEADTPDNFQSRRPNTSFCFLDIRSPGLGDTAMYLCATSRDRGGFMADTQYFGPGTRLTVL.